Listed below are T cell receptor beta chains from one sample, sequenced in a study of blood T cell repertoires in COVID-19. The repertoire was sequenced with immunoSEQ multiplex PCR; TCRdb's copy has only in-frame clones and lacks some. The sample records 250,000 to 350,000 clones, 85% to 90% being singletons. Sequencing was performed on peripheral blood. The receptors here all came from a woman aged 45-60 years with COVID-19, enrolled during active disease. The CDR3 runs from the conserved cysteine through the conserved F or W. The size of a clone is reported for some rows only, either as once, few or many, or as a class for expanded clones.

>-|TRBV19|TRBJ1-1
CASSTLNTEAFF
>-|TRBV11-2|TRBJ2-3
CASSLDLSYTDTQYF
>-|TRBV3-1/TRBV3-2|TRBJ2-4
CASSQVGVTLAGGNIQYF
>-|TRBV11-3|TRBJ2-1
CASSLGGLELYNEQFF
>-|TRBV2|TRBJ2-1
CASTEQGAYNEQFF
>-|TRBV5-8|TRBJ1-6
CASRATGSSYNSPLHF
>-|TRBV21-1|TRBJ2-1
CASSKRATPNEQFF
>-|TRBV11-2|TRBJ2-1
CASSPLAGGTYNEQFF
>-|TRBV5-5|TRBJ1-3
CASSLLIFAGNTIYF
>-|TRBV5-8|TRBJ1-2
CASSLAGQTLYGYTF
>few|TRBV19|TRBJ1-2
CASRPPGVGYTF
>-|TRBV10-3|TRBJ1-5
CAISDSLPGKSHQPQHF
>-|TRBV27|TRBJ1-2
CASSSRTGDVYGYTF
>-|TRBV28|TRBJ1-5
CASSSGTGNQPQHF
>-|TRBV11-2|TRBJ1-2
CASSLDSYYGYTF
>-|TRBV4-2|TRBJ1-2
CASSQVQAGGAYGYTF
>-|TRBV7-2|TRBJ2-1
CASSLSGTSGSWVQFF
>-|TRBV30|TRBJ2-7
CAWSGLAGEGTYYEQYF
>few|TRBV18|TRBJ2-7
CASSPQGGSYEQYF
>-|TRBV5-6|TRBJ2-2
CASRGELNTGELFF
>-|TRBV30|TRBJ2-5
CAWEFDSGSTQYF
>-|TRBV14|TRBJ1-2
CASREDSNYGYTF
>-|TRBV7-6|TRBJ1-5
CASSETGGGNQPQHF
>-|TRBV3-1/TRBV3-2|TRBJ1-1
CASSQAGGEAFF
>-|TRBV5-1|TRBJ2-2
CADGGDTGELFF
>-|TRBV15|TRBJ2-5
CATSREAGIQETQYF
>-|TRBV30|TRBJ1-2
CAWSSGTGFKANYGHTF
>-|TRBV6-5|TRBJ2-1
CASSWDRVNEQFF
>-|TRBV7-2|TRBJ2-1
CASSFWGGSGRAGDEQFF
>-|TRBV6-5|TRBJ1-4
CASTGTTNEKLFF
>once|TRBV27|TRBJ1-5
CASSPGQGNQPQHF
>-|TRBV24-1|TRBJ2-1
CATSDRTGGANEQFF
>-|TRBV29-1|TRBJ2-1
CSVFSDSLYNEQFF
>-|TRBV5-5|TRBJ2-7
CASSLFSVLYEQYF
>-|TRBV27|TRBJ2-3
CASSFIGDTQYF
>-|TRBV24-1|TRBJ2-5
CATSDPYRGGETQYF